One and the same sample provided the 19 T cell receptor beta chains below, sequenced in a study of blood T cells in healthy people across ages. Together with a sample-barcoded 5' primer, a J-beta primer mix was included in a second PCR lasting about 6 to 11 cycles. TCRdb fed the 5' RACE reads into MiXCR, producing one record per CDR3 protein. The sample consists of 1,500,000 or so distinct CDR3 sequences, approximately 59% of them appearing once. Sequenced sample: blood. Receptor source: a man aged 18 to 30 in good health.

This clonotype has only a few counts. V usage is TRBV4-1 and J usage is TRBJ2-5; TRBD2 is a possible D gene (5 bases). The DNA end favors TRBJ2-7, so the J call may be wrong. CDR1 is MGHRA, CDR2 YSYEKL, per germline. The CDR3 has 17 amino acids. The CDR3 here is CASSQGFQVEGSYEQYF. The CDR3 region has the DNA TGCGCCAGCAGCCAAGGATTCCAGGTCGAAGGGAGCTACGAGCAGTACTTC.

The J gene is TRBJ1-5, the V gene TRBV2; weak D call: TRBD1 (5 bases). Germline V gene sequence: CDR1 SNHLY, CDR2 FYNNEI. The germline V and J ends were trimmed by 6 bases and 0 bases, with 9 bases remaining between them. This CDR3 region has 14 residues. The chain's CDR3 is CASRNRNSNQPQHF. The CDR3, as DNA: TGTGCCAGCAGGAACAGGAATAGCAATCAGCCCCAGCATTTT. The whole variable domain, filled in from reference TRBV2 and TRBJ1-5, reads EPEVTQTPSHQVTQMGQEVILRCVPISNHLYFYWYRQILGQKVEFLVSFYNNEISEKSEIFDDQFSVERPDGSNFTLKIRSTKLEDSAMYFCASRNRNSNQPQHFGDGTRLSIL.

This rearrangement joins TRBV20-1 to TRBJ2-5; possibly TRBD2 for D (7 bases). The V and J ends lost 6 bases and 3 bases respectively, with 17 bases between them. Germline CDR1 and CDR2: DFQATT and SNEGSKA (reference sequence). CDR3 size: 14 residues. DNA of the CDR3: TGCAGTGCCCAGGGGCGGGGGTGGAAAGAGACCCAGTACTTC. It yields the protein CSAQGRGWKETQYF.

The chain is built from TRBV29-1 and TRBJ2-1; the D is unclear. This CDR3 region has 13 residues. Germline V gene data show CDR1 as SQVTM and CDR2 as ANQGSEA. Trimming removed 0 bases at V and 6 bases at J, with 9 bases between. The CDR3 nucleotides read TGCAGCGTTGAAGATACAAGTAGCAATGAGCAGTTCTTC. Its translation: CSVEDTSSNEQFF.

This sequence joins TRBV24-1 and TRBJ2-3; no clear D. With 4 bases removed from V and 0 bases from J, the gap between germline ends came to 19 bases. Germline V gives CDR1 KGHDR, CDR2 SFDVKD. The length of the CDR3 is 18 residues. The DNA of the CDR3 is TGTGCCACCAGTGAAAGCGTCCGGGTCGGCGGAAGCACAGATACGCAGTATTTT. This sequence encodes CATSESVRVGGSTDTQYF.

The V and J genes are TRBV7-8 and TRBJ1-5; D is perhaps TRBD1 (5 bases). Germline CDR1 reads SGHVS; CDR2 reads FQNEAQ. V dropped 10 bases and J dropped 0 bases, with 16 bases sitting between them. The CDR3 consists of 15 residues. DNA of the CDR3: TGTGCCACGGACGGGGCACCCGCTAGCAATCAGCCCCAGCATTTT. Amino acid sequence: CATDGAPASNQPQHF. Supplemented by reference TRBV7-8 and TRBJ1-5, the full variable domain reads GAGVSQSPRYKVAKRGQDVALRCDPISGHVSLFWYQQALGQGPEFLTYFQNEAQLDKSGLPSDRFFAERPEGSVSTLKIQRTQQEDSAVYLCATDGAPASNQPQHFGDGTRLSIL.

CDR3 region: CASSFTGISTYEQYF. The CDR3 bases are TGTGCCAGCAGTTTTACCGGGATCTCAACCTACGAGCAGTACTTC. The chain joins TRBV6-5 to TRBJ2-7; a weak D match, TRBD2 (5 bases). With 4 bases removed from V and 2 bases from J, the gap between germline ends came to 15 bases. This CDR3 contains 15 residues. Germline V gene data show CDR1 as MNHEY and CDR2 as SVGAGI.

This clonotype was found a few times. The rearrangement links TRBV7-8 to TRBJ2-7, with D possibly TRBD1 on 5 matching bases. V lost 5 bases and J lost 7, with 15 bases in between. The CDR3 loop spans 13 amino acids. CDR1 is SGHVS and CDR2 is FQNEAQ in the germline V gene. In DNA, the CDR3 is TGTGCCAGCAGCGCAAGGGGATCTTGGGAGCAGTACTTC. It codes for CASSARGSWEQYF. Supplemented by reference TRBV7-8 and TRBJ2-7, the full variable domain reads GAGVSQSPRYKVAKRGQDVALRCDPISGHVSLFWYQQALGQGPEFLTYFQNEAQLDKSGLPSDRFFAERPEGSVSTLKIQRTQQEDSAVYLCASSARGSWEQYFGPGTRLTVT.

The chain has TRBV5-1 and TRBJ1-1; D remains unclear. V lost 2 bases, J lost 4 bases, and 12 bases lay in between. Looked up from germline, CDR1 is SGHRS and CDR2 is YFSETQ. The CDR3 is made up of 14 amino acids. CDR3 nucleotides: TGCGCCAGCAGCTTAGGTGTCGGACCCACTGAAGCTTTCTTT. Protein: CASSLGVGPTEAFF.

This chain links TRBV4-2 with TRBJ2-1, with a possible D match to TRBD2 (7 bases). This CDR3 is 13 amino acids long. V was pared by 11 bases and J by 6 bases, with 17 bases between. CDR1 and CDR2 from the germline V gene are LGHNA and YNFKEQ. The CDR3 spells CASLGGGFNEQFF. The CDR3 region has the DNA TGTGCCTCGTTGGGGGGGGGCTTCAATGAGCAGTTCTTC.

This chain connects TRBV20-1 to TRBJ2-3; the D gene is possibly TRBD1 (5 bases). V was clipped by 0 bases and J by 2 bases, with 12 bases between them. From germline, CDR1 is DFQATT and CDR2 SNEGSKA (reference sequence). This CDR3 has 15 residues. CDR3: CSAREPQALTDTQYF. The CDR3 DNA reads TGCAGTGCTAGAGAGCCACAGGCACTCACAGATACGCAGTATTTT.

CDR3 sequence reads: CASSLTSGAIEQFF. CDR3 nucleotide sequence: TGTGCCAGCAGCTTAACTAGCGGCGCAATTGAGCAGTTCTTC. The chain uses TRBV13 and TRBJ2-1; 8 positions match TRBD2. Trimming at V came to 2 bases and at J to 9 bases, leaving 6 bases not matched to a gene. The CDR3 loop spans 14 amino acids. Germline-derived CDR1 and CDR2 are PRHDT and FYEKMQ (reference sequence).

This clonotype was observed a handful of times. V is TRBV4-1 and J is TRBJ2-7, with TRBD1 identical over 11 bases. The V segment lost 0 bases and the J segment 4 bases; nucleotides outside the gene matches: 5. This CDR3 comprises 16 residues. Germline CDR1 reads MGHRA; CDR2 reads YSYEKL. CDR3 bases: TGCGCCAGCAGCCAAGATGGGGACAGGGGGAAGTACGAGCAGTACTTC. Translation: CASSQDGDRGKYEQYF.

To note about this clonotype: The junction differs from germline at one of its ends, possibly a read error. The genes are TRBV10-3 and TRBJ2-2; D remains ambiguous. The CDR3 totals 15 residues. Germline V gives CDR1 ENHRY, CDR2 SYGVKD. CDR3 protein: CAISESGQNIGELFF. The CDR3 DNA sequence: TGTGCCATCAGTGAGTCGGGCCAGAACATCGGGGAGCTGTTTTTT.

The chain employs TRBV2 and TRBJ2-1; possibly TRBD1 for D (5 bases). The germline V gene has CDR1 SNHLY and CDR2 FYNNEI. This CDR3 is built from 13 residues. V lost 8 bases and J lost 2, with 10 bases in between. CDR3 sequence: CASGAVPYNEQFF. In nucleotides, the CDR3 is TGTGCCAGCGGGGCGGTTCCCTACAATGAGCAGTTCTTC.

This chain connects TRBV13 to TRBJ2-3, with D possibly TRBD2 on 6 matching bases. Germline V gene data show CDR1 as PRHDT and CDR2 as FYEKMQ (reference sequence). The CDR3 sequence is 17 residues long. Trimming shortened V by 0 bases and J by 6 bases, and 19 bases separated the two germline ends. The CDR3 protein is CASSLGLAFVVSDTQYF. CDR3 nucleotides: TGTGCCAGCAGCTTAGGACTAGCCTTCGTGGTGAGCGATACGCAGTATTTT.

This clonotype was recorded many times. The chain couples TRBV12-3 or TRBV12-4 to TRBJ2-7; 8 nucleotides agree with TRBD1. V trimming: 5 bases; J trimming: 0 bases; junction bases outside the gene matches: 3. This CDR3 has 14 amino acids. For the CDR3, the DNA is TGTGCCAGCAGTCCGGGACAGGACTCCTACGAGCAGTACTTC. Amino acid sequence: CASSPGQDSYEQYF.

This clonotype was observed a handful of times. This rearrangement joins TRBV27 to TRBJ2-7; 8 bases fit TRBD2. Trimming cost V 5 bases and J 3 bases; bases outside gene matches: 6. The CDR3 sequence is 14 residues long. The germline CDR1 and CDR2 sequences are MNHEY and SMNVEV (reference sequence). The CDR3 sequence: CASSHTSGDYEQYF. CDR3 nucleotides: TGTGCCAGCAGTCACACTAGCGGAGACTACGAGCAGTACTTC.

DNA for the CDR3: TGCAGTGCTAGGTTGAGCAGTTACCAAGAGACCCAGTACTTC. This encodes CSARLSSYQETQYF. The genes are TRBV20-1 and TRBJ2-5, with D unclear. The CDR3 totals 14 residues. Deletions cut 3 bases from V and 0 bases from J, with 11 bases between. Per germline, CDR1 DFQATT and CDR2 SNEGSKA (reference sequence).